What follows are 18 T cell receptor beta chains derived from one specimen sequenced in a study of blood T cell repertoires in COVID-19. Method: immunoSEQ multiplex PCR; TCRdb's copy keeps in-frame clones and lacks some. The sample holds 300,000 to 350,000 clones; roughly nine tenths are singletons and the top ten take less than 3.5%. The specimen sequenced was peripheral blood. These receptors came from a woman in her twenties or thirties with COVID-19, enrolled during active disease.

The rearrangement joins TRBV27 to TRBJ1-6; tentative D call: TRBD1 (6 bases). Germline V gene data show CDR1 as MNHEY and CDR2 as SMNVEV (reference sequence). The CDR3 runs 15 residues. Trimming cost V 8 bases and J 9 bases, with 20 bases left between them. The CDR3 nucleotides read TGTGCCAGCGGCACGGGTGGGGGGGCGAGTTCACCCCTCCACTTT. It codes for CASGTGGGASSPLHF.

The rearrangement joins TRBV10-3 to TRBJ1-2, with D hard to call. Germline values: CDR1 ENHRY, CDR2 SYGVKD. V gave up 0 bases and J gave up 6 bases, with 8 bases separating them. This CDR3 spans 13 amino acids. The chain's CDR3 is CAISESEGDGYTF. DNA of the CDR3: TGTGCCATCAGTGAGTCAGAGGGTGATGGCTACACCTTC.

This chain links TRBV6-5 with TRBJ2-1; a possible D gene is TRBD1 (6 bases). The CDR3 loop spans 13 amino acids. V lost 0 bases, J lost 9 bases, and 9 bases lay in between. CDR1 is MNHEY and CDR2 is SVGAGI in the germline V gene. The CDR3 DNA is TGTGCCAGCAGTTACTCGAACAGGGCTGAGCAGTTCTTC. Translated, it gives CASSYSNRAEQFF.

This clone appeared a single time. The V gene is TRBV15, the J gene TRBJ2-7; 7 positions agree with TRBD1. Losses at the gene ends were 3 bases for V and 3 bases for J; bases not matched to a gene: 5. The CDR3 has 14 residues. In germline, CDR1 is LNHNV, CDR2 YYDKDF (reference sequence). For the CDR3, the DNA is TGTGCCACCAGCAGGGGGGACAGTGGCTACGAGCAGTACTTC. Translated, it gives CATSRGDSGYEQYF.

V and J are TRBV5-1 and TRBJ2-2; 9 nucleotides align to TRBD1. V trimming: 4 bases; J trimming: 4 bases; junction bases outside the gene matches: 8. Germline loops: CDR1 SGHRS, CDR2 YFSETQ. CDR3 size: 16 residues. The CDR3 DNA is TGCGCCAGCAGCGCCAGAAACAGGGGGCGCACCGGGGAGCTGTTTTTT. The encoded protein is CASSARNRGRTGELFF.

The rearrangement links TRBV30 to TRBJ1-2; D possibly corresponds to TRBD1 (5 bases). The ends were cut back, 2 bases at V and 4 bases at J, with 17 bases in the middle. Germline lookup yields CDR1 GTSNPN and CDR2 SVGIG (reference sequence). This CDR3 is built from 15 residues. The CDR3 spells CAWSSYSRQFYGYTF. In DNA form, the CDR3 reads TGTGCCTGGAGTTCCTACTCAAGACAGTTCTATGGCTACACCTTC.

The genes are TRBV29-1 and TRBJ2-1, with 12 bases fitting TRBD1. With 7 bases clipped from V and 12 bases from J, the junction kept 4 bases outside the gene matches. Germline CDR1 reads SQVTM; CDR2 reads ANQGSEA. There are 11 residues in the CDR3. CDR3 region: CSAGTGGLQFF. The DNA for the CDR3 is TGCAGCGCTGGGACAGGGGGCTTGCAGTTCTTC.

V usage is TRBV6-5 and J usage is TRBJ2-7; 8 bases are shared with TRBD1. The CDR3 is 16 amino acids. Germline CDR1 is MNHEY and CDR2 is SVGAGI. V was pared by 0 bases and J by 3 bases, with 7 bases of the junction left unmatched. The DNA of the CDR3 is TGTGCCAGCAGTTACTCGAACGGACAGGGCGTCTACGAGCAGTACTTC. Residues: CASSYSNGQGVYEQYF.

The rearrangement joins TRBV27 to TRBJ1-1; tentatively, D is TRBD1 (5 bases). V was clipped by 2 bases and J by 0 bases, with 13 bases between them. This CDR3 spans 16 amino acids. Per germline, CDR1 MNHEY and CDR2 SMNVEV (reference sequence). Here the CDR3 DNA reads TGTGCCAGCAGTTTAGGACGGGGGGGGATGAACACTGAAGCTTTCTTT. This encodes CASSLGRGGMNTEAFF.

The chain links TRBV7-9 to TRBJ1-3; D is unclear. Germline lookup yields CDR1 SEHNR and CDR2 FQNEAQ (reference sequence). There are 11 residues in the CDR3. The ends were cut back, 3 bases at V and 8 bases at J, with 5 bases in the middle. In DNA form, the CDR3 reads TGTGCCAGCAGCTTTAGTGACACCATATATTTT. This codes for CASSFSDTIYF.

The CDR3 region is CASSLLGSGSAETQYF. The CDR3 coding sequence is TGTGCCAGCAGCTTACTCGGTAGCGGATCGGCGGAGACCCAGTACTTC. V and J are TRBV7-3 and TRBJ2-5, with D possibly TRBD2 on 6 matching bases. V was cut by 2 bases and J by 5 bases, with 18 bases left in between. Germline V gene data show CDR1 as SGHTA and CDR2 as FQGTGA. The CDR3 is 16 residues long.

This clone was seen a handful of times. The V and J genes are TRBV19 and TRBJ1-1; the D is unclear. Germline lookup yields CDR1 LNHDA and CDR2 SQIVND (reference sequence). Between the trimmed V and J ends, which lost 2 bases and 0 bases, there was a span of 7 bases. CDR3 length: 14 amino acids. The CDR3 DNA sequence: TGTGCCAGTAGTATATCACCAGTGAACACTGAAGCTTTCTTT. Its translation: CASSISPVNTEAFF. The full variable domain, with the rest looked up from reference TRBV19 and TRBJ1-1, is DGGITQSPKYLFRKEGQNVTLSCEQNLNHDAMYWYRQDPGQGLRLIYYSQIVNDFQKGDIAEGYSVSREKKESFPLTVTSAQKNPTAFYLCASSISPVNTEAFFGQGTRLTVV.

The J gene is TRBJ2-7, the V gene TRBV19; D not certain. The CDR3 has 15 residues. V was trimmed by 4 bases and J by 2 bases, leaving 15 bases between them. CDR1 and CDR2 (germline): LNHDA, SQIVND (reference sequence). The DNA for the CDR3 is TGTGCCAGTAGTAGCTCCGAGAGGAACACCTACGAGCAGTACTTC. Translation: CASSSSERNTYEQYF. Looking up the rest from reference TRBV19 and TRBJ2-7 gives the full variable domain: DGGITQSPKYLFRKEGQNVTLSCEQNLNHDAMYWYRQDPGQGLRLIYYSQIVNDFQKGDIAEGYSVSREKKESFPLTVTSAQKNPTAFYLCASSSSERNTYEQYFGPGTRLTVT.

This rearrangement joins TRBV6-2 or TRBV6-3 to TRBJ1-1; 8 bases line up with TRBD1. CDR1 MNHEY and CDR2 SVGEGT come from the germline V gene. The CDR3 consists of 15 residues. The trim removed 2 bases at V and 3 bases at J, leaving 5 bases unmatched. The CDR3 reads CASSYGGQEHTEAFF. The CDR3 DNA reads TGTGCCAGCAGTTACGGGGGACAGGAGCACACTGAAGCTTTCTTT.

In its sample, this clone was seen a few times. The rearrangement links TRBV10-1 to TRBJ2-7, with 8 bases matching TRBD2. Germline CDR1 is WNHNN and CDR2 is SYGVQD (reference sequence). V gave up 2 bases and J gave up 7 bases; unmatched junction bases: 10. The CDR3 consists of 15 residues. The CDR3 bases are TGCGCCAGCAGTGAGGAAGCGGGAGCGATTCAAGAGCAGTACTTC. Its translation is CASSEEAGAIQEQYF.

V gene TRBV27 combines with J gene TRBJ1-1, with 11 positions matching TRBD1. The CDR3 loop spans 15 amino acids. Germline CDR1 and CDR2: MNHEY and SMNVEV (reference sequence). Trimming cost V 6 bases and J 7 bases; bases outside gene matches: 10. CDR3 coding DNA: TGTGCCAGCAGAGAACACCGGGACAGGGGGAATGAAGCTTTCTTT. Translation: CASREHRDRGNEAFF.

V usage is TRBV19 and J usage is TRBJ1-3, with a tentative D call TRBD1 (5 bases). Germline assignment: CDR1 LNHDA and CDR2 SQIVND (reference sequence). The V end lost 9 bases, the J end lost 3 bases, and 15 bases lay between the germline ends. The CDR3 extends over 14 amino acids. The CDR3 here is CASNQGNVGNTIYF. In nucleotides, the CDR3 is TGTGCCAGCAACCAGGGTAATGTTGGAAACACCATATATTTT.

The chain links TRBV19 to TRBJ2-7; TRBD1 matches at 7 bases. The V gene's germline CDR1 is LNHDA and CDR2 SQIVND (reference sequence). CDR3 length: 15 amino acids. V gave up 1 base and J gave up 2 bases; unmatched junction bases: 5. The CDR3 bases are TGTGCCAGTAGTATAGCACCAGGGGGTCCCTACGAGCAGTACTTC. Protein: CASSIAPGGPYEQYF.